The 9 T cell receptor beta chains given below trace back to one sample, sequenced in a study of T cells in tumors and immune-related adverse events. This table comes from immunoSEQ multiplex PCR, and its TCRdb copy is limited to in-frame clones, with some not included. The sample consists of around 8,300 clones, around 94% of them appearing once. The specimen was lymph node tissue, collected from a patient treated with anti-PD-1 therapy. The source is a female donor with metastatic renal cell carcinoma.

The chain links TRBV5-1 to TRBJ2-5, with 9 bases matching TRBD2. Germline CDR1 and CDR2: SGHRS and YFSETQ. V gave up 4 bases and J gave up 4 bases; unmatched junction bases: 14. This CDR3 comprises 17 residues. CDR3 sequence (DNA): TGCGCCAGCAGCACGATGACTAGCGGAACGCCTGCAGAGACCCAGTACTTC. Its protein product is CASSTMTSGTPAETQYF.

This sequence joins TRBV11-2 and TRBJ2-5, with TRBD2 identical over 8 bases. V shed 2 bases and J 4 bases; nucleotides not matched to a gene: 9. The germline gives CDR1 SGHAT, CDR2 FQNNGV. CDR3 length: 16 amino acids. CDR3 nucleotides: TGTGCCAGCAGCTTACAGCCGGGCGGGAGGATAGAGACCCAGTACTTC. Protein: CASSLQPGGRIETQYF.

J is TRBJ1-2 and V is TRBV2; a possible D gene is TRBD1 (5 bases). V was trimmed by 6 bases and J by 0 bases, leaving 11 bases between them. The CDR3 consists of 14 residues. Germline CDR1 SNHLY, CDR2 FYNNEI. The DNA of the CDR3 is TGTGCCAGCAGGCGGGAGGGGACTAACTATGGCTACACCTTC. Translated, it gives CASRREGTNYGYTF.

The chain employs TRBV19 and TRBJ2-4; 7 bases are a match to TRBD1. V gave up 4 bases and J gave up 8 bases; unmatched junction bases: 8. Germline CDR1 LNHDA, CDR2 SQIVND (reference sequence). The length of the CDR3 is 14 residues. This CDR3 reads CASSSQGGVDIQYF. For the CDR3, the DNA is TGTGCCAGTAGTAGCCAAGGGGGCGTCGACATTCAGTACTTC.

The gene calls are TRBV15 and TRBJ2-2; the D call may be TRBD1 or TRBD2 (6 bases each). Germline lookup yields CDR1 LNHNV and CDR2 YYDKDF (reference sequence). V lost 3 bases, J lost 4 bases, and 18 bases lay in between. The CDR3 consists of 17 residues. CDR3 amino acids: CATSRRGVGVTTGELFF. The CDR3 region has the DNA TGTGCCACCAGCAGGAGGGGGGTCGGAGTTACCACCGGGGAGCTGTTTTTT.

This sequence joins TRBV7-8 and TRBJ1-5; D uncertain. The CDR3 contains 15 residues. CDR1 and CDR2 (germline): SGHVS, FQNEAQ. Trimming cost V 5 bases and J 0 bases, with 11 bases left between them. The CDR3: CASSPNRNSNQPQHF. The CDR3 DNA follows: TGTGCCAGCAGCCCGAACAGAAATAGCAATCAGCCCCAGCATTTT.

This chain links TRBV2 with TRBJ1-2; perhaps TRBD1 as D (5 bases). Germline V gene lookup returns CDR1 SNHLY and CDR2 FYNNEI. This CDR3 has 14 amino acids. Trimming pared 6 bases from V and 0 bases from J, leaving 11 bases between. The CDR3 region has the DNA TGTGCCAGCAGAGAGGTGACAGCTAACTATGGCTACACCTTC. It is translated as CASREVTANYGYTF. Full variable domain (rest looked up from reference TRBV2 and TRBJ1-2): EPEVTQTPSHQVTQMGQEVILRCVPISNHLYFYWYRQILGQKVEFLVSFYNNEISEKSEIFDDQFSVERPDGSNFTLKIRSTKLEDSAMYFCASREVTANYGYTFGSGTRLTVV.

The V and J genes are TRBV7-2 and TRBJ1-1; unclear D gene. The CDR3 is made up of 12 amino acids. Germline loops: CDR1 SGHTA, CDR2 FQGNSA. Trimming took 6 bases from V and 1 from J, leaving 6 bases between them. In nucleotides, the CDR3 is TGTGCCAGCAGGTACAGGAACACTGAAGCTTTCTTT. The encoded protein is CASRYRNTEAFF.

The chain couples TRBV28 to TRBJ2-7; D unclear. Germline values: CDR1 MDHEN, CDR2 SYDVKM. The CDR3 totals 13 residues. Trimming removed 2 bases from V and 6 bases from J, with 11 bases in between. The CDR3 DNA is TGTGCCAGCAGTTTACTGTTTAGCCGCGAGCAGTACTTC. It codes for CASSLLFSREQYF.